This TCR beta chain is drawn from a study of blood T cell repertoires in COVID-19. Study-level background: The cDNA or gDNA used as material had been derived from T cells, B-cell-depleted T cells, or PBMCs.

Source study methods: Cell counts per sample came from amplifying reference gene primers. Sequencing used immunoSEQ multiplex PCR; TCRdb keeps in-frame clones, though not all of them. The V and J calls and clone size were taken over from that table, and D and trimming were inferred from the DNA. The top ten clones hold about 1.4% of a sample with under 450,000 clones, 75% to 90% of them seen once. Those enrolled in Seattle joined during active infection and were followed longitudinally afterward. Germline CDR1 MRHNA, CDR2 SNTAGT. This CDR3 contains 18 residues. The junction had 16 bases not matched to a gene; V was cut back by 0 bases and J by 6 bases.

This chain links TRBV6-4 with TRBJ1-2, with TRBD1 matching over 7 bases. Sequencing was done on a sample of peripheral blood. This TCR was recovered from a woman in her thirties or forties with COVID-19, enrolled during active disease. The CDR3 is CASSDSIGLGQGVHGYTF. The DNA for the CDR3 is TGTGCCAGCAGTGACTCGATAGGACTCGGGCAGGGGGTTCATGGCTACACCTTC.